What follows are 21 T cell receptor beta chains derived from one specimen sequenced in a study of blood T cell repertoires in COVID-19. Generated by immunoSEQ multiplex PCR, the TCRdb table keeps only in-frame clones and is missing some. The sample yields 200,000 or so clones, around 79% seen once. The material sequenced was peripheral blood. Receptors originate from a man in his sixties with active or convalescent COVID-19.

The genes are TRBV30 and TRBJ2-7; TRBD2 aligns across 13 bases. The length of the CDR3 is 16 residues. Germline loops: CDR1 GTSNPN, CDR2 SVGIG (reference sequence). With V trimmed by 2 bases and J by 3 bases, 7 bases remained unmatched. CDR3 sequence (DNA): TGTGCCTGGAGTCGAAAAGGGACTAGCGGGATCTACGAGCAGTACTTC. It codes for CAWSRKGTSGIYEQYF.

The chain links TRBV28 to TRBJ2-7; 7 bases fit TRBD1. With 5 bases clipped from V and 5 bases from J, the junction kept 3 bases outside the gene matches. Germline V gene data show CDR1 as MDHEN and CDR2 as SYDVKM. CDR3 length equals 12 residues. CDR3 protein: CASSGDRDEQYF. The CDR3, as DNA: TGTGCCAGCAGTGGAGACAGGGACGAGCAGTACTTC.

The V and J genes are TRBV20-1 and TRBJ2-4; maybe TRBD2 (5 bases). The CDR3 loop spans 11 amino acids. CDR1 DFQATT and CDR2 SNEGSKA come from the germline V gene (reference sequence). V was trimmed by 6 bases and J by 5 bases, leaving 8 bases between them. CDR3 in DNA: TGCAGTGCGAGCGGTGAAAACATTCAGTACTTC. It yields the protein CSASGENIQYF.

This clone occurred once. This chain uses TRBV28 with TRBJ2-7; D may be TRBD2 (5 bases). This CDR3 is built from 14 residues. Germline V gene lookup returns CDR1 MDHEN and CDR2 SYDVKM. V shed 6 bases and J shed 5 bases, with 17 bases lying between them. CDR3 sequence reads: CASRLTAGIDEQYF. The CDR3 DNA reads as TGTGCCAGCAGACTCACTGCCGGGATTGACGAGCAGTACTTC.

The chain's CDR3 is CASRQGATNEKLFF. CDR3 nucleotide sequence: TGTGCCAGCAGACAGGGGGCAACTAATGAAAAACTGTTTTTT. The chain recombines TRBV6-5 with TRBJ1-4; TRBD1 matches 8 bases. V lost 6 bases to trimming and J lost 0 bases; unmatched junction nucleotides: 0. Germline V CDR1 and CDR2: MNHEY, SVGAGI. The CDR3 spans 14 residues.

CDR3 coding DNA: TGTGCCAGCAGTTTTTTGACAGGGGGCTGGGAGCAGTACTTC. It specifies CASSFLTGGWEQYF. V usage is TRBV28 and J usage is TRBJ2-7; 10 nucleotides match TRBD1. Germline trimming cut 3 bases from V and 7 bases from J; bases unmatched to any gene: 6. This CDR3 is 14 amino acids long. Germline loops: CDR1 MDHEN, CDR2 SYDVKM.

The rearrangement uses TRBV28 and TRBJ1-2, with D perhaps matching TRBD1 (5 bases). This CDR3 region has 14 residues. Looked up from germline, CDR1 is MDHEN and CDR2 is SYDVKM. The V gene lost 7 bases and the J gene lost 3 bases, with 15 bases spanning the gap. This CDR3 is CASKSQGRDYGYTF. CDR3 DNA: TGTGCCAGCAAATCTCAGGGCAGAGACTATGGCTACACCTTC.

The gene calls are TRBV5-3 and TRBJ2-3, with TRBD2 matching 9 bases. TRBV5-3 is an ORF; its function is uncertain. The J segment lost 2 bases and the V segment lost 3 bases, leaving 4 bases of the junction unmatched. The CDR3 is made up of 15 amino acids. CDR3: CARSSAGGYTDTQYF. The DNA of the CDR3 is TGTGCCAGAAGCTCAGCGGGAGGATACACAGATACGCAGTATTTT.

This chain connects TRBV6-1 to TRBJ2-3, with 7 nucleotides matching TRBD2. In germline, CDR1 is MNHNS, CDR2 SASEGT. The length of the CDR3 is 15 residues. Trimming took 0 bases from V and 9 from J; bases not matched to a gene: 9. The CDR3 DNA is TGTGCCAGCAGTGAAGCGGGAGGGCCCCTGGGAACGCAGTATTTT. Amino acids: CASSEAGGPLGTQYF.

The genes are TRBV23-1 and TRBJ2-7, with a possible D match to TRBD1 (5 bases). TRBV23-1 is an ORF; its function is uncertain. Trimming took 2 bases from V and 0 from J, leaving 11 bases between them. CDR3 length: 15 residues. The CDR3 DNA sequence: TGCGCCAGCAGTCAAATCGGACACGGCTCCTACGAGCAGTACTTC. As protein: CASSQIGHGSYEQYF.

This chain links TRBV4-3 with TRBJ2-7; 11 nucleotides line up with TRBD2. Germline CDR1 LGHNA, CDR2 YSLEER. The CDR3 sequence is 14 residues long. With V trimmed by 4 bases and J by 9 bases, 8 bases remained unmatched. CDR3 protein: CASSLGTSGDWQYF. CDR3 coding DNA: TGCGCCAGCAGCCTCGGGACTAGCGGAGACTGGCAGTACTTC.

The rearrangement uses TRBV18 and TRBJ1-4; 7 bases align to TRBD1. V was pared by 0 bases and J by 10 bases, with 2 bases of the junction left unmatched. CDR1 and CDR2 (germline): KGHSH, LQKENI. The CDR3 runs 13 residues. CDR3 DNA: TGTGCCAGCTCACCACCAGGGGGCGGAAAACTGTTTTTT. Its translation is CASSPPGGGKLFF.

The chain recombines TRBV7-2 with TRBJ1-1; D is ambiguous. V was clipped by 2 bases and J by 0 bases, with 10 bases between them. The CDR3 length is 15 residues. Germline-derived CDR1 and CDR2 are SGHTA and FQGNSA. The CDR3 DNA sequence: TGTGCCAGCAGCTTAAAGCGGGTCTTGAACACTGAAGCTTTCTTT. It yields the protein CASSLKRVLNTEAFF.

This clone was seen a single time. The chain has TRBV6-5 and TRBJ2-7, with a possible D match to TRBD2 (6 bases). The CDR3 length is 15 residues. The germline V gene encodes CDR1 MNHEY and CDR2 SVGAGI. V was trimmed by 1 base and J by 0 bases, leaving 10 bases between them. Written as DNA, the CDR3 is TGTGCCAGCAGTTACTTCGGGGGACCCTCCTACGAGCAGTACTTC. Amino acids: CASSYFGGPSYEQYF.

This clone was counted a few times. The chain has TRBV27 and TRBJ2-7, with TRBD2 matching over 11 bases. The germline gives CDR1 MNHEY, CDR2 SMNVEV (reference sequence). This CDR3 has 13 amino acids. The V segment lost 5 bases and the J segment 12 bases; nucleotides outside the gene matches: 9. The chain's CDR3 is CASSTLAGVVPYF. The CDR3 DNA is TGTGCCAGCAGTACACTAGCGGGAGTGGTTCCGTACTTC.

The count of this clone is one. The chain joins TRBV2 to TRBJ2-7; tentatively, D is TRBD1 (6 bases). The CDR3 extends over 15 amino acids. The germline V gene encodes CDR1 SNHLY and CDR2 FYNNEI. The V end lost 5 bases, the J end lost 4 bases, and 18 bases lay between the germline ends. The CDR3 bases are TGTGCCAGCAGTAGTCCAGGGGATGGGCCTTACGAGCAGTACTTC. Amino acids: CASSSPGDGPYEQYF.

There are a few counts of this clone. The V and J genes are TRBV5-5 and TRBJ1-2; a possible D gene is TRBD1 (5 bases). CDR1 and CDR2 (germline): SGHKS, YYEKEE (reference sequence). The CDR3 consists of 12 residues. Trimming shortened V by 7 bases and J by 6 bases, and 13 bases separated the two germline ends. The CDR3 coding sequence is TGTGCCAGCGGAGGGAGACAGCATGGCTACACCTTC. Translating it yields CASGGRQHGYTF.

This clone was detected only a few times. The CDR3: CATSPSGGISYNEQFF. The DNA of the CDR3 is TGTGCCACCAGCCCATCGGGGGGAATCTCCTACAATGAGCAGTTCTTC. This sequence joins TRBV24-1 and TRBJ2-1; TRBD2 matches 7 bases. Germline V lookup: CDR1 KGHDR, CDR2 SFDVKD. This CDR3 comprises 16 residues. After removal of 7 bases from V and 0 bases from J, the junction contained 8 bases not matched to a gene.

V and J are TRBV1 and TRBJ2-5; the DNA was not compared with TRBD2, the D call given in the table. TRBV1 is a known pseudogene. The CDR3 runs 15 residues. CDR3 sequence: CTSSQVGDSQETQYF. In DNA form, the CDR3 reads TGCACCAGCAGCCAAGTTGGGGACTCACAAGAGACCCAGTACTTC.

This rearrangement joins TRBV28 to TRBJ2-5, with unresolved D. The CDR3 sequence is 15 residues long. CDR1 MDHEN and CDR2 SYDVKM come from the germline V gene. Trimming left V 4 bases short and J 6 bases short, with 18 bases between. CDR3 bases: TGTGCCAGCAGTTCGCCCCGAGGAGCGTATAAGACCCAGTACTTC. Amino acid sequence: CASSSPRGAYKTQYF.

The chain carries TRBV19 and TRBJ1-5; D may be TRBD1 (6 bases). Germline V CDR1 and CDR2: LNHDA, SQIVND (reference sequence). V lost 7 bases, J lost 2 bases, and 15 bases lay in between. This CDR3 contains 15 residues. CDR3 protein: CASTATGGGNQPQHF. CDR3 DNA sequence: TGTGCCAGTACCGCGACAGGTGGTGGCAATCAGCCCCAGCATTTT.